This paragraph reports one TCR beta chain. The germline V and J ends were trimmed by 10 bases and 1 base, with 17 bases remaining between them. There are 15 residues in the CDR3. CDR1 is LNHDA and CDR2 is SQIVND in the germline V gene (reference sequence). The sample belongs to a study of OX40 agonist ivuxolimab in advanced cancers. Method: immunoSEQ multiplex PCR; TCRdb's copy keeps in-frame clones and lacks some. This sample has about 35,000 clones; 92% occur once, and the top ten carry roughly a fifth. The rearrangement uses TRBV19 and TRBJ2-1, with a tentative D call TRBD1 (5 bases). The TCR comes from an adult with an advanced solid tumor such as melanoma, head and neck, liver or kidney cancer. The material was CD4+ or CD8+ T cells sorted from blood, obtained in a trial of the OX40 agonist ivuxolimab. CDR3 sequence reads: CATSKTGVSYNEQFF. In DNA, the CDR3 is TGTGCCACCTCCAAAACAGGAGTTTCCTACAATGAGCAGTTCTTC.